This T cell receptor (beta chain) was captured by sequencing in a study of tumor and adjacent non-tumor tissue in lung cancer. TCRbeta libraries were built with three rounds of nested PCR, modified from ARM-PCR. TCRdb re-derived calls from the multiplex PCR reads in MiXCR, one entry per CDR3 protein. The sample shows roughly 74,000 distinct CDR3 sequences, over 60% of them seen only once. RNA was extracted from bulk tissue without any cell sorting. More than 3 cm separated this lung sample from the edge of the tumor. The count of this clonotype is one. One junction end does not reproduce the germline sequence, and a read error may be involved. The receptor's source is an older man with non-small cell lung cancer. The sequenced sample consisted of distant non-tumor lung tissue.

CDR3 amino acids: CAIGRGGVSGNQPHHF. The CDR3 DNA sequence: TGTGCCATCGGAAGAGGGGGTGTCTCTGGCAATCAGCCCCATCATTTT. The rearrangement uses TRBV10-3 and TRBJ1-5; D might be TRBD1 (6 bases). This CDR3 has 16 amino acids. The germline gives CDR1 ENHRY, CDR2 SYGVKD.